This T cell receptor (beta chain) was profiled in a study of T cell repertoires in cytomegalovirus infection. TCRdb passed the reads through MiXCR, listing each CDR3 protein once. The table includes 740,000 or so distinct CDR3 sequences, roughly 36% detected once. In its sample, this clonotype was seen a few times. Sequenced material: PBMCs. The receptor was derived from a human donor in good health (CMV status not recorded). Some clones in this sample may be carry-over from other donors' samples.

For the CDR3, the DNA is TGTGCCAGCATTGTAGGGGGGAACACTGAAGCTTTCTTT. Amino acids: CASIVGGNTEAFF. The rearrangement uses TRBV2 and TRBJ1-1; D perhaps matches TRBD1 (6 bases). The germline V gene has CDR1 SNHLY and CDR2 FYNNEI. The CDR3 length is 13 residues. The V end lost 7 bases, the J end lost 1 base, and 10 bases lay between the germline ends. Full variable domain (rest looked up from reference TRBV2 and TRBJ1-1): EPEVTQTPSHQVTQMGQEVILRCVPISNHLYFYWYRQILGQKVEFLVSFYNNEISEKSEIFDDQFSVERPDGSNFTLKIRSTKLEDSAMYFCASIVGGNTEAFFGQGTRLTVV.